Listed here is a single TCR beta chain. Its target is not known. Sequenced by immunoSEQ multiplex PCR; TCRdb stores in-frame clones only, minus some. Of more than 10,000 clones listed, 70% to 90% are singletons. The CDR3 sequence is 15 residues long. V shed 0 bases and J shed 2 bases, with 11 bases lying between them. Germline V gene data show CDR1 as SGHRS and CDR2 as YFSETQ. These data belong to a study of tumor-infiltrating lymphocytes in localized non-small cell lung cancer. Study context: Patients included smokers and never-smokers with various histologies, some sampled after neoadjuvant chemotherapy. General observations from the study: Each assay used a separate piece of the same tissue.

The material sequenced was uninvolved lung tissue not adjacent to the tumor. The TCR sequence derives from a human donor with non-small cell lung cancer. The V gene is TRBV5-1, the J gene TRBJ2-5; no firm D call. CDR3 loop: CASSLVQRTQETQYF. DNA for the CDR3: TGCGCCAGCAGCTTGGTTCAGAGAACTCAAGAGACCCAGTACTTC.